Presented here are 10 T cell receptor beta chains from one specimen sequenced in a study of response to subunit inactivated influenza vaccine. TCRdb independently ran MiXCR on the RT-PCR reads; one entry per CDR3 protein. Of fewer than 650,000 distinct CDR3 sequences listed, 10% to 15% are singletons. The specimen was PBMCs from blood, collected 40 to 50 days after vaccination. The receptors were gathered from a middle-aged man who received an inactivated influenza vaccine.

This rearrangement joins TRBV18 to TRBJ2-1, with a weak D call TRBD2 (5 bases). Trimming pared 2 bases from V and 9 bases from J, leaving 20 bases between. The CDR3 extends over 16 amino acids. CDR1 KGHSH and CDR2 LQKENI come from the germline V gene. CDR3 DNA: TGTGCCAGCTCACCAAGGATAGCGAGCGAGGGAGCTGAGCAGTTCTTC. Its translation: CASSPRIASEGAEQFF. The whole variable domain, filled in from reference TRBV18 and TRBJ2-1, reads NAGVMQNPRHLVRRRGQEARLRCSPMKGHSHVYWYRQLPEEGLKFMVYLQKENIIDESGMPKERFSAEFPKEGPSILRIQQVVRGDSAAYFCASSPRIASEGAEQFFGPGTRLTVL.

The chain carries TRBV12-3 or TRBV12-4 and TRBJ1-1; the D is unclear. Deletions cut 1 base from V and 11 bases from J, with 14 bases between. The CDR3 is made up of 13 amino acids. The CDR3 loop is CASSLEGATGAFF. The CDR3, as DNA: TGTGCCAGCAGTTTAGAAGGAGCCACCGGGGCTTTCTTT.

At least ten counts were recorded for this clonotype. CDR3 bases: TGTGCCAGCAGCCTAGGAGGGCGTGGTGAGACCCAGTACTTC. It is translated as CASSLGGRGETQYF. This chain connects TRBV7-3 to TRBJ2-5; D is perhaps TRBD2 (6 bases). This CDR3 spans 14 amino acids. V shed 5 bases and J shed 5 bases, with 15 bases lying between them. Per the germline V gene, CDR1 is SGHTA and CDR2 is FQGTGA.

This clonotype was counted at least ten times. V usage is TRBV5-1 and J usage is TRBJ2-1, with 8 bases identical to TRBD2. V lost 0 bases, J lost 6 bases, and 2 bases stayed unmatched. The germline CDR1 and CDR2 sequences are SGHRS and YFSETQ. The CDR3 contains 14 residues. The CDR3 DNA is TGCGCCAGCAGCTTGGAACTAGCGGTCAATGAGCAGTTCTTC. Its protein is CASSLELAVNEQFF.

The chain is built from TRBV6-1 and TRBJ1-3, with a tentative D call TRBD1 (6 bases). Germline CDR1 is MNHNS and CDR2 is SASEGT. The V gene lost 5 bases and the J gene lost 3 bases, with 17 bases spanning the gap. There are 16 residues in the CDR3. The CDR3 is CASSSETGPLGNTIYF. The CDR3 DNA is TGTGCCAGCAGTAGCGAGACAGGTCCCCTTGGAAACACCATATATTTT.

This clonotype was counted ten times or more. This chain connects TRBV24-1 to TRBJ2-5; 8 nucleotides line up with TRBD1. Trimming removed 3 bases from V and 4 bases from J; junction bases left unmatched: 15. This CDR3 has 18 amino acids. Germline V gives CDR1 KGHDR, CDR2 SFDVKD. Here the CDR3 reads CATSDTSRPRTGRETQYF. Here the CDR3 DNA reads TGTGCCACCAGTGATACCTCAAGACCTCGGACAGGGAGAGAGACCCAGTACTTC.

This clonotype showed up just a few times. The chain carries TRBV4-2 and TRBJ2-7; weak D call: TRBD2 (6 bases). The CDR3 is made up of 14 amino acids. V lost 3 bases and J lost 2, with 11 bases in between. The V gene's germline CDR1 is LGHNA and CDR2 YNFKEQ. This CDR3 is CASSHLAPTYEQYF. The CDR3 coding sequence is TGTGCCAGCAGCCATCTAGCGCCCACCTACGAGCAGTACTTC.

This clonotype occurred a few times. V is TRBV5-1 and J is TRBJ2-3, with D possibly TRBD2 on 5 matching bases. V lost 0 bases, J lost 2 bases, and 13 bases lay in between. This CDR3 comprises 16 residues. Germline loops: CDR1 SGHRS, CDR2 YFSETQ. The chain's CDR3 is CASSLVSTTFTDTQYF. The CDR3 coding sequence is TGCGCCAGCAGCTTGGTTTCGACTACCTTCACAGATACGCAGTATTTT.

In this sample, this clonotype turned up many times. V and J are TRBV5-1 and TRBJ2-7, with 9 positions matching TRBD1. The CDR3 extends over 15 amino acids. Germline CDR1 reads SGHRS; CDR2 reads YFSETQ. Trimming at V came to 1 base and at J to 6 bases, leaving 8 bases not matched to a gene. CDR3 in DNA: TGCGCCAGCAGCTTGTTGGGACAGGGAACAGGCGAGCAGTACTTC. Translated, it gives CASSLLGQGTGEQYF.

Only a few counts were recorded for this clonotype. This sequence joins TRBV9 and TRBJ1-2; TRBD1 matches 10 bases. The CDR3 has 14 residues. Unmatched junction bases numbered 4, after V lost 2 bases and J lost 6 bases. In germline, CDR1 is SGDLS, CDR2 YYNGEE. The CDR3 here is CASSVDRGLDGYTF. The CDR3 region has the DNA TGTGCCAGCAGCGTCGACAGGGGGCTGGATGGCTACACCTTC.